This TCR beta chain emerged from a study of control samples from healthy donors and cancer patients. The data were produced by immunoSEQ multiplex PCR, yet TCRdb's version contains in-frame clones alone and is incomplete. The data show some 87,000 clones, roughly 84% seen once. The CDR3 covers 14 residues. Trimming took 3 bases from V and 6 from J; bases not matched to a gene: 5. Per the germline V gene, CDR1 is SGDLS and CDR2 is YYNGEE. In its sample, this clone was seen once. The chain employs TRBV9 and TRBJ2-3; 9 bases align to TRBD2. This clonotype originated in a man in his sixties with head and neck cancer. The specimen sequenced was PBMCs. CDR3 nucleotide sequence: TGTGCCAGCAGCGGAATAGCGGGAGCGGATACGCAGTATTTT. It translates to CASSGIAGADTQYF.